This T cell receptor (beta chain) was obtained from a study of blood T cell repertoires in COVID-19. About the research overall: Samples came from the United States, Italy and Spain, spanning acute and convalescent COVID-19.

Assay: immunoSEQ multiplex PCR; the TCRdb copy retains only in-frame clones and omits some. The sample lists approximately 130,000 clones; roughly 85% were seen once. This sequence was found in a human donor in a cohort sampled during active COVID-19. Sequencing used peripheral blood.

CDR3 sequence (DNA): TGCGCCAGCAGACTTACCCACAGGGCCGGCATTCAGTACTTC. This codes for CASRLTHRAGIQYF. The rearrangement uses TRBV4-3 and TRBJ2-4; TRBD1 is a possible D gene (6 bases). The V end lost 6 bases, the J end lost 9 bases, and 18 bases lay between the germline ends. The CDR3 runs 14 residues. Germline V CDR1 and CDR2: LGHNA, YSLEER.